This T cell receptor beta chain was sequenced for a study of OX40 agonist ivuxolimab in advanced cancers. Context from the whole study: Ivuxolimab, which targeted the costimulatory receptor OX40 (CD134), was an agonistic, fully human IgG2 monoclonal antibody. The paper reports the monotherapy dose-escalation portion (N of about 51 patients) of the phase I ivuxolimab trial. Intravenous ivuxolimab was administered to patients every 2 weeks at six dose levels: 0.01, 0.1, 0.3, 1.5, 3 and 10 mg/kg. Peripheral TCRbeta sequencing aimed to test whether ivuxolimab altered TCR sequence diversity and caused clonal T-cell expansion. A male proportion of roughly 80% and a mean age of roughly 55 years, ranging from roughly 23 to 79, were recorded for the dose-escalation cohort. Partial responses were achieved by three dose-escalation patients, of whom one had hepatocellular carcinoma and two had cutaneous melanoma. Prior anti-PD-1, anti-PD-L1 or anti-CTLA-4 therapy was permitted, and 30% to 50% of dose-escalation patients had received checkpoint inhibitors. Of the roughly 50 dose-escalation patients, hepatocellular carcinoma was present in roughly 19, melanoma in approximately 15, renal cell carcinoma in 9 and head and neck cancer in 9. Results the study describes overall, beyond this receptor: After ivuxolimab, more expanded clones were found on average in CD8+ T cells than in CD4+ T cells. Partial responders in the 0.1-3.0 mg/kg groups had among the lowest normalized peripheral clonal expansion, especially among CD8+ T cells. At doses from 0.1 to 3.0 mg/kg, clonal expansion was seen in both CD4+ and CD8+ blood T cells between baseline and week 6. The antigen specificity of the clonally expanded peripheral T cells was not determined. Low levels of normalized T-cell clonal expansion were also seen in some patients who did not respond.

Genomic DNA was extracted from sorted cells for sequencing of the TCRbeta CDR3 region. The immunoSEQ Assay was used to sequence the TCRbeta CDR3 regions. Sourced from immuneACCESS, this table was stored by TCRdb with only in-frame sequences that have V and J called. A share of the clones is absent; for the studies checked, an unresolved V gene accounts for under half, and the remainder has no known explanation. The sample table records about 120,000 clones; roughly nine tenths of these occur just once. The ten largest clones capture approximately 0.55% of the sample. Spanning cysteine to phenylalanine, the CDR3 consists of 15 amino acids. Left in the record is the CDR3 DNA by itself, 45 bases read in frame from the first base. V and J lose 6 bases and 1 base, and a span of 14 bases separates them. The germline V gene encodes CDR1 MNHNS and CDR2 SASEGT. Remarks on this clone: This clone's antigen is unknown. The record has no base qualities; no much larger clone is one base away.

Patients with autoimmune disease history or receiving systemic immunosuppression were excluded from the trial. Peripheral blood for TCR sequencing was collected from all dose cohorts at baseline, on cycle 4 day 1, and on cycle 7 day 1. The samples were drawn from a first-in-human, open-label, multicenter phase I dose-escalation trial of ivuxolimab. Adults with locally advanced or metastatic head and neck squamous cell, hepatocellular, melanoma or renal cell carcinoma were enrolled in the trial. Before TCR sequencing, CD4+ T cells and CD8+ T cells from peripheral blood were sorted into separate populations.

Specimen: CD4+ or CD8+ T cells sorted from blood, collected in a trial of the OX40 agonist ivuxolimab. The V and J genes are TRBV6-1 and TRBJ2-3; TRBD1 could be the D gene, as 7 bases match. The TCR originated in an adult with an advanced solid tumor such as melanoma, head and neck, liver or kidney cancer. The CDR3 reads CASSRQGGGTDTQYF. The sequenced DNA is TGTGCCAGCAGCAGACAGGGCGGGGGCACAGATACGCAGTATTTT.